This T cell receptor beta chain was obtained from a study of T cells in tuberculosis. Whole-study context: Blood was taken before or within 7 days of anti-tuberculosis therapy. Whole-study findings and limits: Smaller alpha distances in active tuberculosis partly reflected shorter CDR3-alpha lengths. GEM motif frequencies gave 70% accuracy; the GMM repertoire gave about 87%.

The CDR3 is 14 residues long. The germline V gene encodes CDR1 MNHNY and CDR2 SVGAGI (reference sequence). V was shortened by 5 bases and J by 3 bases, with 13 bases between the two germline ends. Time point noted: new active TB diagnosis, blood taken before or within 7 days of starting treatment. Patients were newly diagnosed, HIV-seronegative, and aged 18 or older. Assay: immunoSEQ multiplex PCR; the TCRdb copy retains only in-frame clones and omits some. The sample records approximately 53,000 clones, about 95% being singletons. Details on this clone: The antigen is undetermined.

This rearrangement joins TRBV6-6 to TRBJ1-2, with D possibly being TRBD1 (5 bases). This TCR came from an adult with tuberculosis. The sequences come from PBMCs, collected at tuberculosis diagnosis. In nucleotides, the CDR3 is TGTGCCAGCAGTCGCGGGACGGCTGACTATGGCTACACCTTC. Translated: CASSRGTADYGYTF.